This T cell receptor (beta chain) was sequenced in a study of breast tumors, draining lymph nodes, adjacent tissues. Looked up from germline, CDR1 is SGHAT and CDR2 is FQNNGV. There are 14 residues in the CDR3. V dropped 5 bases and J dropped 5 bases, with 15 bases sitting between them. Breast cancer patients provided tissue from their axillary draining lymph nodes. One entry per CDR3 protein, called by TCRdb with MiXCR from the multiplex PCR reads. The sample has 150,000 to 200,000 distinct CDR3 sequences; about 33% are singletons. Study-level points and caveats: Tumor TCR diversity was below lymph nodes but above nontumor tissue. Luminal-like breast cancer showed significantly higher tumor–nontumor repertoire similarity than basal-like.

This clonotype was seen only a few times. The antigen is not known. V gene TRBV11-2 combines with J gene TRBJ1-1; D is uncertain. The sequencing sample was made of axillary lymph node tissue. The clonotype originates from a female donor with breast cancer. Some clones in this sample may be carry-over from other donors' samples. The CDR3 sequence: CASSPTTVGTEAFF. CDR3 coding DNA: TGTGCCAGCAGCCCCACAACCGTTGGGACTGAAGCTTTCTTT.